Listed below are T cell receptor beta chains from one sample, sequenced in a study of blood T cell repertoires in COVID-19. TCRdb keeps only in-frame clones here, not all; method: immunoSEQ multiplex PCR. Of about 160,000 clones in the sample, around 75% were seen once. The specimen was peripheral blood. The receptors were gathered from a woman older than 75 with acute or convalescent COVID-19. Both conserved end residues are part of each CDR3. Fields, in order: D gene, J gene, V gene, clone size, CDR3 length, CDR3 protein, CDR3 DNA. D genes are given only for firm matches. Size values are once, few and many counts, or a class for expanded clones, and some rows have none.

d_call: .
j_call: TRBJ1-4
v_call: TRBV30
clone_size: once
cdr3_length: 12
cdr3_aa: CALGGYNEKLFF
cdr3_nt: TGTGCCCTCGGGGGATATAATGAAAAACTGTTTTTT

d_call: TRBD1
j_call: TRBJ2-1
v_call: TRBV6-6
clone_size: .
cdr3_length: 15
cdr3_aa: CASSATGSPYNEQFF
cdr3_nt: TGTGCCAGCAGTGCGACAGGGAGCCCCTACAATGAGCAGTTCTTC

d_call: .
j_call: TRBJ2-5
v_call: TRBV2
clone_size: .
cdr3_length: 15
cdr3_aa: CASREGGTTQETQYF
cdr3_nt: TGTGCCAGCAGAGAGGGGGGGACGACACAAGAGACCCAGTACTTC

d_call: .
j_call: TRBJ1-1
v_call: TRBV3-1/TRBV3-2
clone_size: .
cdr3_length: 14
cdr3_aa: CASSQRTPRTEAFF
cdr3_nt: TGTGCCAGCAGCCAAAGGACACCCAGGACTGAAGCTTTCTTT

d_call: TRBD2
j_call: TRBJ2-2
v_call: TRBV10-1
clone_size: .
cdr3_length: 19
cdr3_aa: CASSKQGLASVKGLGELFF
cdr3_nt: TGCGCCAGCAGCAAACAGGGACTAGCATCGGTGAAAGGCCTAGGGGAGCTGTTTTTT

d_call: .
j_call: TRBJ1-1
v_call: TRBV29-1
clone_size: .
cdr3_length: 14
cdr3_aa: CSVQNGGADTEAFF
cdr3_nt: TGCAGCGTTCAAAACGGGGGGGCCGACACTGAAGCTTTCTTT

d_call: .
j_call: TRBJ2-3
v_call: TRBV28
clone_size: .
cdr3_length: 15
cdr3_aa: CASSPSGSRTDTQYF
cdr3_nt: TGTGCCAGCAGCCCCTCGGGGTCCCGCACAGATACGCAGTATTTT

d_call: .
j_call: TRBJ2-7
v_call: TRBV21-1
clone_size: .
cdr3_length: 14
cdr3_aa: CASSREGQGYEQYF
cdr3_nt: TGTGCCAGCAGTCGCGAGGGACAGGGTTACGAGCAGTACTTC

d_call: .
j_call: TRBJ2-5
v_call: TRBV7-2
clone_size: .
cdr3_length: 18
cdr3_aa: CASSLTGWGHKAQETQYF
cdr3_nt: TGTGCCAGCAGCCTAACGGGTTGGGGGCACAAGGCCCAAGAGACCCAGTACTTC

d_call: .
j_call: TRBJ1-2
v_call: TRBV27
clone_size: .
cdr3_length: 14
cdr3_aa: CASRYREGNYGYTF
cdr3_nt: TGTGCCAGCAGGTACAGGGAGGGAAACTATGGCTACACCTTC

d_call: .
j_call: TRBJ2-2
v_call: TRBV5-1
clone_size: .
cdr3_length: 15
cdr3_aa: CASSLSGIGTGELFF
cdr3_nt: TGCGCCAGCAGCTTGAGTGGTATCGGCACCGGGGAGCTGTTTTTT

d_call: .
j_call: TRBJ2-5
v_call: TRBV4-1
clone_size: .
cdr3_length: 15
cdr3_aa: CASSQDTGLVETQYF
cdr3_nt: TGCGCCAGCAGCCAAGACACAGGGTTGGTGGAGACCCAGTACTTC

d_call: TRBD1
j_call: TRBJ1-2
v_call: TRBV5-1
clone_size: .
cdr3_length: 15
cdr3_aa: CASSLEVGTGPGYTF
cdr3_nt: TGCGCCAGCAGCTTGGAGGTCGGGACAGGGCCTGGCTACACCTTC

d_call: TRBD1
j_call: TRBJ2-1
v_call: TRBV7-8
clone_size: .
cdr3_length: 17
cdr3_aa: CASSFSGQGVYYNEQFF
cdr3_nt: TGTGCCAGCAGCTTTTCGGGACAGGGGGTGTACTACAATGAGCAGTTCTTC

d_call: .
j_call: TRBJ1-2
v_call: TRBV6-6
clone_size: .
cdr3_length: 15
cdr3_aa: CASSYAGGLRYGYTF
cdr3_nt: TGTGCCAGCAGTTATGCCGGGGGGCTCCGTTATGGCTACACCTTC

d_call: .
j_call: TRBJ1-3
v_call: TRBV19
clone_size: .
cdr3_length: 13
cdr3_aa: CASMLTAGNTIYF
cdr3_nt: TGTGCCAGTATGTTAACAGCTGGAAACACCATATATTTT

d_call: .
j_call: TRBJ2-1
v_call: TRBV7-8
clone_size: few
cdr3_length: 13
cdr3_aa: CASSFSSYNEQFF
cdr3_nt: TGTGCCAGCAGCTTTTCCAGTTACAATGAGCAGTTCTTC

d_call: TRBD1
j_call: TRBJ1-6
v_call: TRBV10-3
clone_size: .
cdr3_length: 13
cdr3_aa: CAIRGTANSPLHF
cdr3_nt: TGTGCCATCAGAGGGACAGCTAATTCACCCCTCCACTTT

d_call: .
j_call: TRBJ1-4
v_call: TRBV5-6
clone_size: few
cdr3_length: 16
cdr3_aa: CASSAWGRRTNEKLFF
cdr3_nt: TGTGCCAGCAGCGCATGGGGTAGGAGGACTAATGAAAAACTGTTTTTT

d_call: .
j_call: TRBJ1-2
v_call: TRBV15
clone_size: .
cdr3_length: 14
cdr3_aa: CATSRDRQGYGYTF
cdr3_nt: TGTGCCACCAGCAGAGATCGCCAGGGCTATGGCTACACCTTC

d_call: TRBD2
j_call: TRBJ2-1
v_call: TRBV27
clone_size: .
cdr3_length: 15
cdr3_aa: CASSFDLAGVAEQFF
cdr3_nt: TGTGCCAGCAGTTTTGATCTAGCGGGAGTAGCTGAGCAGTTCTTC

d_call: .
j_call: TRBJ1-2
v_call: TRBV7-2
clone_size: .
cdr3_length: 13
cdr3_aa: CASSLNQGWGYTF
cdr3_nt: TGTGCCAGCAGCTTAAATCAGGGTTGGGGCTACACCTTC

d_call: .
j_call: TRBJ2-3
v_call: TRBV5-1
clone_size: few
cdr3_length: 13
cdr3_aa: CASSGGLTDTQYF
cdr3_nt: TGCGCCAGCAGCGGGGGCCTCACAGATACGCAGTATTTT

d_call: TRBD2
j_call: TRBJ2-3
v_call: TRBV20-1
clone_size: .
cdr3_length: 13
cdr3_aa: CSASYVASGTQYF
cdr3_nt: TGCAGTGCTAGTTACGTGGCTAGCGGGACGCAGTATTTT